Below, 30 T cell receptor beta chains from the same sample are listed, as sequenced in a study of T cell responses to AZD1222 COVID-19 vaccine. Clones were read by immunoSEQ multiplex PCR, and TCRdb kept only the in-frame ones, dropping some. Among tens of thousands of clones listed, 90% were seen once. The source was peripheral blood, collected on day 0 of AZD1222 vaccination. The receptors originated from an adult in good health.

The J gene is TRBJ2-3, the V gene TRBV7-2; a possible D gene is TRBD1 (6 bases). With 3 bases removed from V and 6 bases from J, the gap between germline ends came to 13 bases. Germline V gene sequence: CDR1 SGHTA, CDR2 FQGNSA. CDR3 length: 14 amino acids. The CDR3 region is CASSFGGLGDTQYF. The CDR3 DNA reads as TGTGCCAGCAGCTTTGGGGGCCTCGGGGATACGCAGTATTTT.

CDR3 region: CASSQGTGVTGELFF. The CDR3 coding sequence is TGCGCCAGCAGCCAAGGCACAGGGGTAACCGGGGAGCTGTTTTTT. The chain joins TRBV4-3 to TRBJ2-2, with TRBD1 identical over 7 bases. V gave up 1 base and J gave up 5 bases; unmatched junction bases: 4. This CDR3 has 15 amino acids. CDR1 is LGHNA and CDR2 is YSLEER in the germline V gene.

The chain couples TRBV10-3 to TRBJ1-5; D uncertain. Germline CDR1 ENHRY, CDR2 SYGVKD. CDR3 length equals 15 residues. V was cut by 0 bases and J by 7 bases, with 13 bases left in between. This CDR3 reads CAISESNPVMQPQHF. The CDR3, as DNA: TGTGCCATCAGTGAGTCGAATCCGGTTATGCAGCCCCAGCATTTT.

The chain couples TRBV7-8 to TRBJ1-1; a possible D gene is TRBD1 (6 bases). The CDR3 runs to 12 residues. Germline CDR1 is SGHVS and CDR2 is FQNEAQ. Trimming cost V 1 base and J 11 bases, with 11 bases left between them. This chain's CDR3 is CASSLDRVDAFF. The CDR3 DNA reads TGTGCCAGCAGCTTAGACAGGGTAGACGCTTTCTTT.

The chain links TRBV9 to TRBJ2-2; TRBD1 aligns across 7 bases. V trimming: 0 bases; J trimming: 3 bases; junction bases outside the gene matches: 5. Germline V gene lookup returns CDR1 SGDLS and CDR2 YYNGEE. CDR3 length: 16 amino acids. The CDR3 DNA reads TGTGCCAGCAGCGTAGCCGACAGGGTACACACCGGGGAGCTGTTTTTT. Its protein product is CASSVADRVHTGELFF.

The chain employs TRBV6-5 and TRBJ1-1; D is uncertain. Trimming stripped 9 bases from V and 11 bases from J, with 13 bases between. Germline CDR1 MNHEY, CDR2 SVGAGI. The CDR3 has 10 residues. The CDR3 protein is CASSWSLAFF. The CDR3 coding sequence is TGTGCCAGTTCGTGGTCTTTGGCTTTCTTT.

The chain combines TRBV7-2 with TRBJ2-4, with unresolved D. Germline CDR1 is SGHTA and CDR2 is FQGNSA. This CDR3 spans 14 amino acids. V lost 4 bases and J 0 bases, leaving 7 bases between the germline ends. The CDR3 loop reads CASSYPLAKNIQYF. The CDR3, as DNA: TGTGCCAGCAGCTACCCACTAGCCAAAAACATTCAGTACTTC.

Only one count was recorded for this clone. The rearrangement uses TRBV7-6 and TRBJ2-2, with D maybe TRBD2 (5 bases). The V and J ends lost 3 bases and 7 bases respectively, with 9 bases between them. There are 13 residues in the CDR3. Germline V gene data show CDR1 as SGHVS and CDR2 as FNYEAQ. In DNA form, the CDR3 reads TGTGCCAGCAGCTTTTTCGGGGACGGGGAGCTGTTTTTT. It encodes CASSFFGDGELFF.

The V gene is TRBV5-1, the J gene TRBJ1-1; D call uncertain. The CDR3 spans 13 residues. CDR1 SGHRS and CDR2 YFSETQ come from the germline V gene. Trimming left V 7 bases short and J 8 bases short, with 18 bases between. CDR3 bases: TGCGCCAGCGCACTACTTGGAGGAGTGGAAGCTTTCTTT. This sequence encodes CASALLGGVEAFF.

The V and J genes are TRBV4-1 and TRBJ2-1, with 7 positions matching TRBD2. Trimming at V came to 0 bases and at J to 5 bases, leaving 7 bases not matched to a gene. Germline CDR1 reads MGHRA; CDR2 reads YSYEKL. The CDR3 contains 16 residues. The CDR3 loop reads CASSQDGRGTDNEQFF. The CDR3 DNA reads TGCGCCAGCAGCCAAGATGGGAGGGGAACAGACAATGAGCAGTTCTTC.

The chain recombines TRBV19 with TRBJ1-2, with unresolved D. Trimming cost V 1 base and J 4 bases, with 4 bases left between them. The CDR3 loop spans 12 amino acids. The germline CDR1 and CDR2 sequences are LNHDA and SQIVND (reference sequence). The DNA for the CDR3 is TGTGCCAGTAGTATAGTTGGCTATGGCTACACCTTC. This encodes CASSIVGYGYTF.

The chain combines TRBV7-9 with TRBJ1-5, with TRBD1 matching 8 bases. The germline V gene encodes CDR1 SEHNR and CDR2 FQNEAQ (reference sequence). The CDR3 consists of 16 residues. V gave up 2 bases and J gave up 2 bases; unmatched junction bases: 5. The CDR3 sequence is CASSLTDRGGNQPQHF. CDR3 coding DNA: TGTGCCAGCAGCTTAACAGACAGGGGAGGCAATCAGCCCCAGCATTTT.

V is TRBV5-1 and J is TRBJ1-1; D gene uncertain. CDR1 is SGHRS and CDR2 is YFSETQ in the germline V gene. This CDR3 contains 15 residues. Trimming left V 0 bases short and J 0 bases short, with 9 bases between. CDR3 in amino acids: CASSLDPELNTEAFF. CDR3 sequence (DNA): TGCGCCAGCAGCTTGGACCCGGAGTTGAACACTGAAGCTTTCTTT.

J is TRBJ2-2 and V is TRBV19; 8 bases line up with TRBD1. Trimming removed 6 bases from V and 4 bases from J; junction bases left unmatched: 7. The germline V gene encodes CDR1 LNHDA and CDR2 SQIVND (reference sequence). The CDR3 consists of 15 residues. This CDR3 reads CASRTGTGFTGELFF. CDR3 DNA: TGTGCCAGTAGGACAGGGACAGGATTCACCGGGGAGCTGTTTTTT.

The chain combines TRBV6-1 with TRBJ2-7, with a weak D call TRBD2 (6 bases). In germline, CDR1 is MNHNS, CDR2 SASEGT. The V gene lost 3 bases and the J gene lost 2 bases, with 11 bases spanning the gap. The CDR3 sequence is 14 residues long. In DNA, the CDR3 is TGTGCCAGCAGTGAGGGGGGTTCCCCCTACGAGCAGTACTTC. Translation gives CASSEGGSPYEQYF.

The genes are TRBV6-2 or TRBV6-3 and TRBJ1-1; no clear D gene. This CDR3 has 13 amino acids. The germline V and J ends were trimmed by 5 bases and 1 base, with 8 bases remaining between them. Germline lookup yields CDR1 MNHEY and CDR2 SVGEGT. The CDR3, as DNA: TGTGCCAGCAGTACCCGCCCGAACACTGAAGCTTTCTTT. Translating it yields CASSTRPNTEAFF.

V and J are TRBV2 and TRBJ1-3; no firm D call. V was shortened by 7 bases and J by 4 bases, with 17 bases between the two germline ends. Germline lookup yields CDR1 SNHLY and CDR2 FYNNEI. CDR3 length equals 15 residues. CDR3 protein: CASTTGFGPGNTIYF. Written as DNA, the CDR3 is TGTGCCAGCACGACCGGGTTTGGTCCAGGAAACACCATATATTTT. The full variable domain, its missing parts supplied by reference TRBV2 and TRBJ1-3, is EPEVTQTPSHQVTQMGQEVILRCVPISNHLYFYWYRQILGQKVEFLVSFYNNEISEKSEIFDDQFSVERPDGSNFTLKIRSTKLEDSAMYFCASTTGFGPGNTIYFGEGSWLTVV.

The V call is TRBV10-3, the J call TRBJ1-1; TRBD1 matches 9 bases. The CDR3 sequence is 15 residues long. CDR1 ENHRY and CDR2 SYGVKD come from the germline V gene. The ends lost 4 bases at V and 7 bases at J; junction bases unmatched: 10. CDR3 sequence: CAISAATGGFSEAFF. The CDR3 DNA reads as TGTGCCATCAGTGCCGCTACAGGGGGCTTCAGTGAAGCTTTCTTT.

The rearrangement joins TRBV3-1 (or the pseudogene TRBV3-2) to TRBJ2-3; TRBD2 might be the D (7 bases). There are 16 residues in the CDR3. V shed 4 bases and J shed 2 bases, with 16 bases lying between them. CDR1 is LGHDT, CDR2 YNNKEL, per germline (reference sequence). The CDR3 here is CASSPKGGSYTDTQYF. In DNA form, the CDR3 reads TGTGCCAGCAGCCCGAAGGGGGGGAGTTACACAGATACGCAGTATTTT.

The rearrangement links TRBV27 to TRBJ1-1; D perhaps matches TRBD1 (5 bases). CDR3 size: 16 residues. Trimming stripped 1 base from V and 6 bases from J, with 18 bases between. Germline V gives CDR1 MNHEY, CDR2 SMNVEV (reference sequence). DNA for the CDR3: TGTGCCAGCAGTTTATTGATGTCGGGGACTGACTCTGAAGCTTTCTTT. It is translated as CASSLLMSGTDSEAFF.

The CDR3: CASSRGWGADTEAFF. CDR3 nucleotides: TGCGCCAGCAGCCGCGGTTGGGGGGCGGACACTGAAGCTTTCTTT. V is TRBV4-1 and J is TRBJ1-1; the D gene is possibly TRBD1 (6 bases). Per the germline V gene, CDR1 is MGHRA and CDR2 is YSYEKL. The CDR3 is 15 amino acids. Trimming removed 4 bases at V and 3 bases at J, with 15 bases between.

This chain's CDR3 is CASSIAGLHQPQHF. CDR3 nucleotides: TGTGCCAGTAGTATAGCGGGGTTGCATCAGCCCCAGCATTTT. The chain couples TRBV19 to TRBJ1-5; D gene uncertain. Germline lookup yields CDR1 LNHDA and CDR2 SQIVND (reference sequence). Trimming took off 1 base at V and 5 bases at J, with 9 bases between the two ends. This CDR3 comprises 14 residues.

The rearrangement links TRBV7-9 to TRBJ2-7; TRBD2 matches at 9 bases. The ends lost 3 bases at V and 9 bases at J; junction bases unmatched: 6. The CDR3 extends over 13 amino acids. Per the germline V gene, CDR1 is SEHNR and CDR2 is FQNEAQ (reference sequence). CDR3 coding DNA: TGTGCCAGCAGCTTTGGCGGGGGGGCGGTGCAGTACTTC. Translating gives CASSFGGGAVQYF. The whole variable domain, remainder taken from reference TRBV7-9 and TRBJ2-7, is DTGVSQNPRHKITKRGQNVTFRCDPISEHNRLYWYRQTLGQGPEFLTYFQNEAQLEKSRLLSDRFSAERPKGSFSTLEIQRTEQGDSAMYLCASSFGGGAVQYFGPGTRLTVT.

The gene calls are TRBV5-4 and TRBJ1-1, with 9 bases that match TRBD1. The CDR3 has 14 residues. The germline V gene has CDR1 SGHNT and CDR2 YYREEE (reference sequence). Unmatched junction bases numbered 2, after V lost 2 bases and J lost 3 bases. CDR3 nucleotides: TGTGCCAGCAGCTTACAGGGGGCCGACACTGAAGCTTTCTTT. Its protein product is CASSLQGADTEAFF.

This clone was detected only once. This sequence joins TRBV7-9 and TRBJ2-7; 8 positions agree with TRBD1. The germline gives CDR1 SEHNR, CDR2 FQNEAQ (reference sequence). The J segment lost 4 bases and the V segment lost 4 bases, leaving 6 bases of the junction unmatched. The CDR3 length is 14 residues. The CDR3 nucleotides read TGTGCCAGCAGCTCGACAGGGGAAGGGTACGAGCAGTACTTC. This gives the protein CASSSTGEGYEQYF.

V and J are TRBV9 and TRBJ1-2, with 7 bases identical to TRBD1. The V gene's germline CDR1 is SGDLS and CDR2 YYNGEE. V dropped 0 bases and J dropped 5; count of bases not matched to a gene: 16. The length of the CDR3 is 18 residues. CDR3 coding DNA: TGTGCCAGCAGCGTAGACGCCGGTAGGGGACAGCTCGGTTATGGCTACACCTTC. This sequence encodes CASSVDAGRGQLGYGYTF.

This clone was observed once. The chain combines TRBV5-1 with TRBJ2-3, with 12 positions matching TRBD2. The V gene end was trimmed by 0 bases and the J gene end by 5 bases; junction bases not matched to a gene: 4. Germline CDR1 reads SGHRS; CDR2 reads YFSETQ. This CDR3 region has 16 residues. Written as DNA, the CDR3 is TGCGCCAGCAGCTTGGCTACTAGCGGGGGGCGAGATACGCAGTATTTT. Translation gives CASSLATSGGRDTQYF.

The chain uses TRBV7-2 and TRBJ2-3; 16 nucleotides agree with TRBD2. The CDR3 length is 16 residues. CDR1 and CDR2 (germline): SGHTA, FQGNSA. J lost 6 bases, V lost 5 bases, and 5 bases had no gene match. This CDR3 reads CASSGTSGGAGDTQYF. The CDR3 region has the DNA TGTGCCAGCAGCGGGACTAGCGGGGGGGCCGGGGATACGCAGTATTTT.

With regard to this clone: Distinct nucleotide sequences in the sample also encode this CDR3. J is TRBJ1-4 and V is TRBV5-1; perhaps TRBD1 as D (6 bases). The CDR3 extends over 14 amino acids. V was clipped by 3 bases and J by 7 bases, with 13 bases between them. Per the germline V gene, CDR1 is SGHRS and CDR2 is YFSETQ. CDR3 DNA sequence: TGCGCCAGCAGCTGGGGGCAGGGCGGTGAAAAACTGTTTTTT. Translated, it gives CASSWGQGGEKLFF. Complete variable domain (other parts from reference TRBV5-1 and TRBJ1-4): KAGVTQTPRYLIKTRGQQVTLSCSPISGHRSVSWYQQTPGQGLQFLFEYFSETQRNKGNFPGRFSGRQFSNSRSEMNVSTLELGDSALYLCASSWGQGGEKLFFGSGTQLSVL.

The CDR3 coding sequence is TGTGCCAGCAGTTCACTTAGACAGTTGAACACTGAAGCTTTCTTT. The encoded protein is CASSSLRQLNTEAFF. The V call is TRBV6-2 or TRBV6-3, the J call TRBJ1-1; tentatively, D is TRBD1 (5 bases). V was shortened by 4 bases and J by 0 bases, with 12 bases between the two germline ends. Per the germline V gene, CDR1 is MNHEY and CDR2 is SVGEGT. The CDR3 is 15 amino acids.